These 25 T cell receptor beta chains originate from one sample sequenced in a study of T cells in Graves' hyperthyroidism and ophthalmopathy. Amplification of TCR beta CDR3 regions used RNA as the template. RT-PCR in the first round (using the HTBI primer set) targeted the TCR CDR3. MiXCR, applied by TCRdb to the multiplex PCR reads, yields one record per CDR3 protein. The data show some 500,000 distinct CDR3 sequences, with around an eighth seen just once and 15% to 20% held by the top ten. Material for sequencing was blood. The receptors here all came from a woman younger than 30 with Graves' hyperthyroidism.

The sample holds many counts of this clonotype. This chain joins TRBV3-1 and TRBJ2-7; weak D call: TRBD2 (5 bases). Germline CDR1 reads LGHDT; CDR2 reads YNNKEL (reference sequence). CDR3 length: 12 residues. V was pared by 2 bases and J by 6 bases, with 8 bases between. CDR3 in DNA: TGTGCCAGCAGCCAACGAGGAGGCGAGCAGTACTTC. Its protein is CASSQRGGEQYF.

This clonotype was found many times. The junction departs from germline at one end; a sequencing error may be responsible. The rearrangement uses TRBV19 and TRBJ2-5; D gene unclear. The CDR3 contains 13 residues. The germline gives CDR1 LNHDA, CDR2 SQIVND (reference sequence). The CDR3: CASRIAGQETQYF. CDR3 nucleotides: TGTGCCAGTAGGATAGCAGGACAAGAGACCCAGTACTTC.

The CDR3 DNA is TGTGCCAGCAGCCAGGGGACTAGCGGATCTCAGTACTTC. This gives the protein CASSQGTSGSQYF. This sequence joins TRBV14 and TRBJ2-4, with TRBD2 matching 11 bases. With V trimmed by 3 bases and J by 12 bases, 4 bases remained unmatched. Per germline, CDR1 SGHDN and CDR2 FVKESK. The CDR3 totals 13 residues.

This clonotype has ten or more counts. This chain joins TRBV29-1 and TRBJ2-1; D might be TRBD1 or TRBD2, each matching 6 bases. The V and J ends lost 8 bases and 8 bases respectively, with 22 bases between them. The germline V gene has CDR1 SQVTM and CDR2 ANQGSEA. The CDR3 is 14 residues long. The CDR3, as DNA: TGCAGCTTCCCCGGGCCCTTGAGGGGGGATGAGCAGTTCTTC. Translated: CSFPGPLRGDEQFF.

This clonotype was found a few times. V usage is TRBV13 and J usage is TRBJ2-2; D is possibly TRBD1 or TRBD2 (6 bases each). Deletions cut 4 bases from V and 1 base from J, with 13 bases between. CDR3 length: 16 amino acids. CDR1 and CDR2 from the germline V gene are PRHDT and FYEKMQ (reference sequence). The DNA of the CDR3 is TGTGCCAGCAGCTCTCGACTAGGGGGGAACACCGGGGAGCTGTTTTTT. Protein sequence: CASSSRLGGNTGELFF. The variable domain in full, completed from reference TRBV13 and TRBJ2-2, reads AAGVIQSPRHLIKEKRETATLKCYPIPRHDTVYWYQQGPGQDPQFLISFYEKMQSDKGSIPDRFSAQQFSDYHSELNMSSLELGDSALYFCASSSRLGGNTGELFFGEGSRLTVL.

The chain combines TRBV5-1 with TRBJ2-5; D possibly corresponds to TRBD2 (6 bases). Trimming took 0 bases from V and 4 from J, leaving 19 bases between them. Germline assignment: CDR1 SGHRS and CDR2 YFSETQ. CDR3 length equals 17 residues. The CDR3 spells CASSLGSTLLAGETQYF. DNA of the CDR3: TGCGCCAGCAGCTTGGGTTCCACCTTACTAGCTGGAGAGACCCAGTACTTC.

This clonotype was counted a few times. The chain recombines TRBV12-3 or TRBV12-4 with TRBJ2-3; 9 bases map to TRBD1. This CDR3 has 14 amino acids. Unmatched junction bases numbered 5, after V lost 3 bases and J lost 7 bases. The CDR3 here is CASSFGQGRNTQYF. CDR3 nucleotides: TGTGCCAGCAGTTTCGGACAGGGGAGAAATACGCAGTATTTT.

The CDR3 sequence is CASSQGRNSYEQYF. CDR3 coding DNA: TGTGCCAGCAGCCAGGGACGGAACTCCTACGAGCAGTACTTC. The chain has TRBV3-1 and TRBJ2-7; the D gene could be TRBD1 or TRBD2 (5 bases each). CDR1 and CDR2 from the germline V gene are LGHDT and YNNKEL (reference sequence). The CDR3 is made up of 14 amino acids. Between the trimmed V and J ends, which lost 3 bases and 0 bases, there was a span of 9 bases.

The chain joins TRBV2 to TRBJ2-7, with D uncertain. With 7 bases removed from V and 0 bases from J, the gap between germline ends came to 4 bases. CDR3 length equals 11 residues. Germline V gene lookup returns CDR1 SNHLY and CDR2 FYNNEI. In DNA, the CDR3 is TGTGCCAGCACCCGCTCCTACGAGCAGTACTTC. This sequence encodes CASTRSYEQYF.

This clonotype showed up many times. This chain connects TRBV7-8 to TRBJ2-5; TRBD2 might be the D (5 bases). Per germline, CDR1 SGHVS and CDR2 FQNEAQ. The ends were cut back, 2 bases at V and 5 bases at J, with 6 bases in the middle. This CDR3 comprises 12 residues. DNA for the CDR3: TGTGCCAGCAGCTTACAGCGGGAGACCCAGTACTTC. Translating gives CASSLQRETQYF.

Written as DNA, the CDR3 is TGTGCCAGCAGCCTCATTGACAGGGCGAACACTGAAGCTTTCTTT. Translation: CASSLIDRANTEAFF. The V and J genes are TRBV5-4 and TRBJ1-1, with 7 positions matching TRBD1. V shed 4 bases and J 1 base; nucleotides not matched to a gene: 7. Germline values: CDR1 SGHNT, CDR2 YYREEE (reference sequence). The CDR3 spans 15 residues.

This clonotype has ten or more counts. This chain uses TRBV6-1 with TRBJ2-7, with D unclear. This CDR3 comprises 13 residues. V was trimmed by 3 bases and J by 0 bases, leaving 6 bases between them. Germline V CDR1 and CDR2: MNHNS, SASEGT. The CDR3 protein is CASSEGHSYEQYF. DNA of the CDR3: TGTGCCAGCAGTGAGGGCCACTCCTACGAGCAGTACTTC.

The sample holds many counts of this clonotype. The chain combines TRBV12-3 or TRBV12-4 with TRBJ1-3; D gene ambiguous. The length of the CDR3 is 14 residues. Deletions cut 8 bases from V and 0 bases from J, with 11 bases between. The CDR3 loop is CASGEGNSGNTIYF. The CDR3, as DNA: TGTGCCAGCGGGGAGGGAAACTCTGGAAACACCATATATTTT.

The rearrangement joins TRBV10-3 to TRBJ1-2; D is unclear. Germline values: CDR1 ENHRY, CDR2 SYGVKD. The CDR3 consists of 14 residues. The germline V and J ends were trimmed by 4 bases and 7 bases, with 16 bases remaining between them. The CDR3 nucleotides read TGTGCCATCAGTGGCGCGGCCCCGGTGGCTGGCTACACCTTC. This encodes CAISGAAPVAGYTF.

This clonotype occurred many times. This rearrangement joins TRBV3-1 to TRBJ2-7; D gene uncertain. CDR1 and CDR2 (germline): LGHDT, YNNKEL (reference sequence). Trimming cost V 1 base and J 5 bases, with 3 bases left between them. The CDR3 has 11 residues. The CDR3 spells CASSQGNEQYV. CDR3 bases: TGTGCCAGCAGCCAAGGGAACGAGCAGTACGTC.

In its sample, this clonotype was seen a few times. The chain joins TRBV20-1 to TRBJ2-7; D not certain. V lost 2 bases and J lost 3, with 5 bases in between. CDR1 and CDR2 (germline): DFQATT, SNEGSKA (reference sequence). This CDR3 is built from 11 residues. The CDR3: CSARLIYEQYF. Here the CDR3 DNA reads TGCAGTGCTAGACTCATCTACGAGCAGTACTTC.

This rearrangement joins TRBV20-1 to TRBJ1-2, with 9 bases aligning to TRBD1. Germline CDR1 reads DFQATT; CDR2 reads SNEGSKA (reference sequence). After removal of 6 bases from V and 6 bases from J, the junction contained 11 bases not matched to a gene. This CDR3 has 14 residues. The DNA for the CDR3 is TGCAGTGCGGGATCGGACAGGGGAAGGAATGGCTACACCTTC. This codes for CSAGSDRGRNGYTF.

The V call is TRBV10-1, the J call TRBJ1-4; D possibly corresponds to TRBD1 (5 bases). The germline V gene encodes CDR1 WNHNN and CDR2 SYGVQD (reference sequence). V was shortened by 5 bases and J by 7 bases, with 20 bases between the two germline ends. The length of the CDR3 is 16 residues. CDR3 region: CASSPGLAGGSEKLFF. CDR3 bases: TGCGCCAGCAGTCCGGGACTAGCGGGAGGGTCTGAAAAACTGTTTTTT.

This clonotype was seen ten or more times. This chain links TRBV12-3 or TRBV12-4 with TRBJ1-1; tentative D call: TRBD1 (6 bases). The CDR3 consists of 15 residues. The V gene lost 3 bases and the J gene lost 1 base, with 12 bases spanning the gap. The CDR3 bases are TGTGCCAGCAGTTTTCGTGGGGGCGGGAACACTGAAGCTTTCTTT. Protein sequence: CASSFRGGGNTEAFF.

This clonotype appeared many times. The chain employs TRBV9 and TRBJ2-1, with 16 bases that match TRBD2. J gave up 4 bases and V 4 bases, and 5 bases lay outside the gene matches. This CDR3 has 17 residues. Looked up from germline, CDR1 is SGDLS and CDR2 is YYNGEE. CDR3 protein: CASSKGLAGGPYNEQFF. The DNA of the CDR3 is TGTGCCAGCAGCAAGGGACTAGCGGGAGGGCCTTACAATGAGCAGTTCTTC.

This chain connects TRBV20-1 to TRBJ2-5, with TRBD2 identical over 16 bases. The CDR3 is 18 residues long. Germline assignment: CDR1 DFQATT and CDR2 SNEGSKA (reference sequence). The J segment lost 4 bases and the V segment lost 1 base, leaving 9 bases of the junction unmatched. The CDR3 sequence is CSARAGTSGRARGETQYF. The CDR3 bases are TGCAGTGCTAGAGCCGGGACTAGCGGGAGGGCCCGGGGAGAGACCCAGTACTTC.

This clonotype was seen many times. J is TRBJ1-1 and V is TRBV7-9; TRBD1 agrees at 10 bases. Germline V gene sequence: CDR1 SEHNR, CDR2 FQNEAQ (reference sequence). V dropped 5 bases and J dropped 7; count of bases not matched to a gene: 10. The CDR3 runs to 15 residues. The CDR3 coding sequence is TGTGCCAGCAGCCTCCGGGGACAGGGGATGAGTGAAGCTTTCTTT. Protein: CASSLRGQGMSEAFF.

Ten or more counts support this clonotype. CDR3 sequence (DNA): TGCGCCAGCAGCTTTACTAGCGGTAATGTCGATACGCAGTATTTT. Residues: CASSFTSGNVDTQYF. This chain uses TRBV5-1 with TRBJ2-3; TRBD2 agrees at 8 bases. From germline, CDR1 is SGHRS and CDR2 YFSETQ. There are 15 residues in the CDR3. The V gene end was trimmed by 2 bases and the J gene end by 6 bases; junction bases not matched to a gene: 8.

The sample holds a few counts of this clonotype. The rearrangement joins TRBV19 to TRBJ2-1; 13 nucleotides agree with TRBD2. The CDR3 covers 13 residues. V was pared by 9 bases and J by 9 bases, with 5 bases of the junction left unmatched. The germline gives CDR1 LNHDA, CDR2 SQIVND (reference sequence). The CDR3 coding sequence is TGTGCCAGCGGCGGACTAGCGGGAGTTGAGCAGTTCTTC. Translating it yields CASGGLAGVEQFF.

This clonotype was detected only a few times. The chain joins TRBV12-3 or TRBV12-4 to TRBJ1-3; D gene uncertain. This CDR3 is built from 13 residues. Deletions cut 3 bases from V and 6 bases from J, with 9 bases between. The CDR3 DNA reads TGTGCCAGCAGTTTTAGCGCGGCAAACACCATATATTTT. It codes for CASSFSAANTIYF.